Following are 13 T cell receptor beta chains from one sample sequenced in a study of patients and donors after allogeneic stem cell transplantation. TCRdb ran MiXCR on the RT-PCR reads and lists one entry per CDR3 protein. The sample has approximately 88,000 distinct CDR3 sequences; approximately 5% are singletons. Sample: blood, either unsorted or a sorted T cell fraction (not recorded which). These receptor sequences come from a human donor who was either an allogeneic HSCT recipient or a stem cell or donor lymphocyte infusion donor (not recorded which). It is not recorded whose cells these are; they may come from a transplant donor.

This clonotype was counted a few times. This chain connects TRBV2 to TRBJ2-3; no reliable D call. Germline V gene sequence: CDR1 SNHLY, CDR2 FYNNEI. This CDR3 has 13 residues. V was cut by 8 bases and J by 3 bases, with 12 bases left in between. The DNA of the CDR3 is TGTGCCAGCTCAGACTTAGAAACAGATACGCAGTATTTT. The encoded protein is CASSDLETDTQYF.

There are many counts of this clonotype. The CDR3 loop reads CASCKVQSIRNEQFF. The CDR3 bases are TGTGCCAGCTGCAAGGTCCAGTCGATAAGGAATGAGCAGTTCTTC. The chain is built from TRBV11-2 and TRBJ2-1; D is ambiguous. The CDR3 runs to 15 residues. CDR1 SGHAT and CDR2 FQNNGV come from the germline V gene. Trimming pared 8 bases from V and 7 bases from J, leaving 21 bases between.

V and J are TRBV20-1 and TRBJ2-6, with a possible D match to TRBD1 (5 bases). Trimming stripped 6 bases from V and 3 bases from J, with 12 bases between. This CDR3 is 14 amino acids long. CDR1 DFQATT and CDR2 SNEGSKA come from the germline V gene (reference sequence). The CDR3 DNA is TGCAGTGCCCCCTGGGGCCATGGGGCCAACGTCCTGACTTTC. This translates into CSAPWGHGANVLTF.

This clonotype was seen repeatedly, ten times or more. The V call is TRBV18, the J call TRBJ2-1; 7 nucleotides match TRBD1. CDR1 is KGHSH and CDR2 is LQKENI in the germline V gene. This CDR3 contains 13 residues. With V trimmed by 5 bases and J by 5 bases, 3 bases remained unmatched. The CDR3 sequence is CASSSQGNNEQFF. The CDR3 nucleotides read TGTGCCAGCTCATCACAGGGGAACAATGAGCAGTTCTTC.

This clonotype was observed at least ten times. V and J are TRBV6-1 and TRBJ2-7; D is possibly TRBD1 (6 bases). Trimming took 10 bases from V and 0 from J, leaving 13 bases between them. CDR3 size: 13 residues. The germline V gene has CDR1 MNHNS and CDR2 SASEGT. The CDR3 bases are TGTGCCACCATTAAGGACAGCTCCTACGAGCAGTACTTC. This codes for CATIKDSSYEQYF.

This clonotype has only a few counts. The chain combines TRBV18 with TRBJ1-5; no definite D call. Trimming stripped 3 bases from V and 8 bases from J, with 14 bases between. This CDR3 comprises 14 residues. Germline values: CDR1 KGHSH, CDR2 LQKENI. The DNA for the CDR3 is TGTGCCAGCTCACCCGAAGCGGGAAATAAGCCCCAGCATTTT. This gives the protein CASSPEAGNKPQHF.

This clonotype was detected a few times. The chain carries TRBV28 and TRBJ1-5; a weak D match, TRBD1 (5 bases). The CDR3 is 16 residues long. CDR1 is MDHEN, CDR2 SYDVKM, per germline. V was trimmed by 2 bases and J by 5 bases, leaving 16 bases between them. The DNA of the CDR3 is TGTGCCAGCAGTTTAGGGGGAGGGAGGCGGGATCAGCCCCAGCATTTT. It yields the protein CASSLGGGRRDQPQHF.

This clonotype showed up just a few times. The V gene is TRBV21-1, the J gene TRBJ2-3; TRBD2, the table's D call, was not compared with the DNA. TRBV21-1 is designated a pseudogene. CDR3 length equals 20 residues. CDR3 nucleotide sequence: TGTGCCAGCAGCAATTCGGCGGGGAGCGGGAGGGCCGCTTTCCCAGATACGCAGTATTTT. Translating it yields CASSNSAGSGRAAFPDTQYF.

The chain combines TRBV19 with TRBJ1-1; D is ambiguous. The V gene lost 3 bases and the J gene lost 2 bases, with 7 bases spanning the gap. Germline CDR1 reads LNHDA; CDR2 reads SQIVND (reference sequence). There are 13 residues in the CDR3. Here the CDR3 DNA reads TGTGCCAGTAGTATGGGCAGAAACACTGAAGCTTTCTTT. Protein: CASSMGRNTEAFF.

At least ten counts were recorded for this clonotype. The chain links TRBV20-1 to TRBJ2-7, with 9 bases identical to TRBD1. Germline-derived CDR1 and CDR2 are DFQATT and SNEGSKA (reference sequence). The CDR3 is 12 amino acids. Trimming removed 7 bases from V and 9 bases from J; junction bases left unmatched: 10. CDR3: CSVAGQGSSQYF. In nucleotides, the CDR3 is TGCAGTGTTGCGGGACAGGGCTCTTCGCAGTACTTC.

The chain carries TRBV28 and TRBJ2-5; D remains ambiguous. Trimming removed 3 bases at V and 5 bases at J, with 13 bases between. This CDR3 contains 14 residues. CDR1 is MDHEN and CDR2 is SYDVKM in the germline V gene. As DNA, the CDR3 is TGTGCCAGCAGTTTCCCTCTCCCCACCGAGACCCAGTACTTC. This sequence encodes CASSFPLPTETQYF.

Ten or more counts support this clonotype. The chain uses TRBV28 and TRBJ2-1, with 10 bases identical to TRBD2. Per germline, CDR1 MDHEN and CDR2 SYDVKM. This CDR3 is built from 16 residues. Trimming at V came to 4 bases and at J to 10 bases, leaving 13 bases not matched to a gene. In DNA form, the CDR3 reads TGTGCCAGCAGTTCCCCCCCTAGCGGGAGCAGTACCGAGCAGTTCTTC. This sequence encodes CASSSPPSGSSTEQFF.

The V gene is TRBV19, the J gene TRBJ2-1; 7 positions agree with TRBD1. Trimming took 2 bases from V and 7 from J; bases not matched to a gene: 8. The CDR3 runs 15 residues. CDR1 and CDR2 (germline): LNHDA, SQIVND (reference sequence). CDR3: CASSILRQGPNEQFF. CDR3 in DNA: TGTGCCAGTAGTATATTGAGACAGGGACCGAATGAGCAGTTCTTC.